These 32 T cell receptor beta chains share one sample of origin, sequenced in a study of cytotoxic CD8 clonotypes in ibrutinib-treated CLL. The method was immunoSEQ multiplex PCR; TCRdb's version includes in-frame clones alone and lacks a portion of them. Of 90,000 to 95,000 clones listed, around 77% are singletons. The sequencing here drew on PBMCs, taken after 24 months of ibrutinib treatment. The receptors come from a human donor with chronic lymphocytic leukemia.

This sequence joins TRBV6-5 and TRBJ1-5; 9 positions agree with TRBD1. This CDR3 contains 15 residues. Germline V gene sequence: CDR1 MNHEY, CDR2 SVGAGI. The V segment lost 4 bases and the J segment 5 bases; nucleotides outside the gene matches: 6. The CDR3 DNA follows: TGTGCCAGCAGTTCAACCGGGACAGGGTATCAGCCCCAGCATTTT. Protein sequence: CASSSTGTGYQPQHF.

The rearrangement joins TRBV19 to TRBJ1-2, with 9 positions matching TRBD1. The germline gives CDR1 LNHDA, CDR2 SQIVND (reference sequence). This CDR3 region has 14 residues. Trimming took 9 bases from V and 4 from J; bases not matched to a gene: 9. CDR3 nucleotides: TGTGCCAGCCAGAACAGGGGGCTTAGCTATGGCTACACCTTC. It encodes CASQNRGLSYGYTF.

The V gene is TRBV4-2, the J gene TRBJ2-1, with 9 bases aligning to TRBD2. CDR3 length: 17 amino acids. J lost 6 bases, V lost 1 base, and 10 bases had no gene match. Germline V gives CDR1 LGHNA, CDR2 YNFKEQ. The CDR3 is CASSQVYGTSTGNEQFF. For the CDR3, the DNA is TGTGCCAGCAGCCAAGTTTACGGGACTAGCACAGGCAATGAGCAGTTCTTC.

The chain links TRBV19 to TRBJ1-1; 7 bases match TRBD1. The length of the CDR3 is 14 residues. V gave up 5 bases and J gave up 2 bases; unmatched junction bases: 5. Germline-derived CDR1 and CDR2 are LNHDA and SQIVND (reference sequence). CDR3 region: CASSPRTGNTEAFF. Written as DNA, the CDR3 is TGTGCCAGTAGTCCCCGGACAGGCAACACTGAAGCTTTCTTT.

The DNA for the CDR3 is TGTGCCAGCAGTTTCCAGGGGACGGCGGGGTCCTACAATGAGCAGTTCTTC. The encoded protein is CASSFQGTAGSYNEQFF. V usage is TRBV9 and J usage is TRBJ2-1; D may correspond to TRBD1 or TRBD2 (6 bases each). CDR1 and CDR2 from the germline V gene are SGDLS and YYNGEE. Trimming pared 5 bases from V and 1 base from J, leaving 19 bases between. This CDR3 region has 17 residues.

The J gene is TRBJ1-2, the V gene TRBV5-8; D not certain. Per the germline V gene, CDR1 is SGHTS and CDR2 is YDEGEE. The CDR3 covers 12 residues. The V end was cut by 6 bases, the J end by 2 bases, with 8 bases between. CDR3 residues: CASTLSNYGYTF. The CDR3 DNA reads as TGTGCCAGCACTTTGTCCAACTATGGCTACACCTTC.

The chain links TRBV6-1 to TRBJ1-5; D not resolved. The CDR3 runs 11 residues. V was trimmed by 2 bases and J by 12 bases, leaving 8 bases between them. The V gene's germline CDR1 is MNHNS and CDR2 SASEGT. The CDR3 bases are TGTGCCAGCAGTGAAAGCAGGAGCCAGCATTTT. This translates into CASSESRSQHF.

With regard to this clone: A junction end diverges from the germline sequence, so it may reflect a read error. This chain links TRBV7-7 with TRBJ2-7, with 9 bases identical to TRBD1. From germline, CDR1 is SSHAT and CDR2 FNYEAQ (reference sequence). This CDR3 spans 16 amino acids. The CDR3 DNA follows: TGTGCTAGCAGCCCCGGACAGGGGCCGAGCTCCTACGAGCAGTACTTC. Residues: CASSPGQGPSSYEQYF.

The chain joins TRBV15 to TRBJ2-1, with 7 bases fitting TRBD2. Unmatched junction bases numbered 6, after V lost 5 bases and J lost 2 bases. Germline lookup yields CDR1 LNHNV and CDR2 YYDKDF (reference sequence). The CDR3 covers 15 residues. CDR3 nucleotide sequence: TGTGCCACCAGCGAGCGGGACTGGACCTACAATGAGCAGTTCTTC. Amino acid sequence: CATSERDWTYNEQFF.

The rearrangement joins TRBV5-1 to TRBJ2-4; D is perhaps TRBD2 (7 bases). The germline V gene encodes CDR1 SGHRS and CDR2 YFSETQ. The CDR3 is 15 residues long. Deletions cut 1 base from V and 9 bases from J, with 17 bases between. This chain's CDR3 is CASSLRQAGEGIQYF. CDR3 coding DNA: TGCGCCAGCAGCTTGAGGCAGGCAGGGGAGGGCATTCAGTACTTC.

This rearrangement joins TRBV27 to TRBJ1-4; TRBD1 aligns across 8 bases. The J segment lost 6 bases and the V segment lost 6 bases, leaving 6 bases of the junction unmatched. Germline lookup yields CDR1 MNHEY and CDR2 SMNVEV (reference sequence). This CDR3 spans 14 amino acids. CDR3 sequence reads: CASSTRTGYEKLFF. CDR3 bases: TGTGCCAGCAGCACCCGGACAGGGTATGAAAAACTGTTTTTT.

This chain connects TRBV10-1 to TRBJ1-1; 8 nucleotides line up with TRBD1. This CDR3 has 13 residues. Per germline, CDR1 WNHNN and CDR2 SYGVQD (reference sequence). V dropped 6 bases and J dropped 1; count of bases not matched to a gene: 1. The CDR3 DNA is TGCGCCAGCAGGGACAGGGAGAACACTGAAGCTTTCTTT. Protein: CASRDRENTEAFF.

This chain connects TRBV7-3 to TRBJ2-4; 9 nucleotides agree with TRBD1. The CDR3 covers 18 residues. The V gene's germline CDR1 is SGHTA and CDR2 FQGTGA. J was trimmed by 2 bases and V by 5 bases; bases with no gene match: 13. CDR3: CASSLQPRTGVSKNIQYF. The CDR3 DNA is TGTGCCAGCAGCCTACAGCCCAGGACAGGGGTATCCAAAAACATTCAGTACTTC.

CDR3: CASSQEARVENIQYF. The CDR3 DNA sequence: TGTGCCAGCAGCCAAGAAGCCCGGGTGGAAAACATTCAGTACTTC. The chain carries TRBV4-2 and TRBJ2-4; D is unclear. Germline assignment: CDR1 LGHNA and CDR2 YNFKEQ. The V and J ends lost 0 bases and 5 bases respectively, with 11 bases between them. The CDR3 is 15 amino acids.

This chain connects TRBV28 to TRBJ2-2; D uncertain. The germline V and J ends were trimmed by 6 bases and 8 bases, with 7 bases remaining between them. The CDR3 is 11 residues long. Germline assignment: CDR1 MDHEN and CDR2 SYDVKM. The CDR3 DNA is TGTGCCAGCAGCCTAAGGGGGGAGCTGTTTTTT. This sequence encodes CASSLRGELFF.

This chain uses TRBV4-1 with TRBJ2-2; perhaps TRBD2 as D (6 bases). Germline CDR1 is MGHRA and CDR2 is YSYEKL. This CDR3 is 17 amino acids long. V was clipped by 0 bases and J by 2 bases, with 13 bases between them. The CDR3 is CASSQDGGSPNTGELFF. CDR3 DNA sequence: TGCGCCAGCAGCCAAGATGGGGGGTCCCCAAACACCGGGGAGCTGTTTTTT.

The CDR3 coding sequence is TGTGCCAGCAGTCCCCGATACGAGCAGTACTTC. It codes for CASSPRYEQYF. J is TRBJ2-7 and V is TRBV6-1; D ambiguous. In germline, CDR1 is MNHNS, CDR2 SASEGT. The germline V and J ends were trimmed by 5 bases and 4 bases, with 6 bases remaining between them. The CDR3 totals 11 residues.

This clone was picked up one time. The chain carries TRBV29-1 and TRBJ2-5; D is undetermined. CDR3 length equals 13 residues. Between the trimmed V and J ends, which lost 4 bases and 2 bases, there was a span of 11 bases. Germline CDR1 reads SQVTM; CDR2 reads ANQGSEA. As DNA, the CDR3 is TGCAGCGTTGCACCCATCCTTCAAGAGACCCAGTACTTC. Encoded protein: CSVAPILQETQYF.

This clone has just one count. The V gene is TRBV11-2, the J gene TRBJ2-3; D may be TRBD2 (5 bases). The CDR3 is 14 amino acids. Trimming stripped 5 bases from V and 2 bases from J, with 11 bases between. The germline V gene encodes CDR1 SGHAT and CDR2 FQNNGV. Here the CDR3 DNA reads TGTGCCAGCAGCGCCTGGACTCTCACAGATACGCAGTATTTT. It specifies CASSAWTLTDTQYF. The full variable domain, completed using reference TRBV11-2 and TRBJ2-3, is EAGVAQSPRYKIIEKRQSVAFWCNPISGHATLYWYQQILGQGPKLLIQFQNNGVVDDSQLPKDRFSAERLKGVDSTLKIQPAKLEDSAVYLCASSAWTLTDTQYFGPGTRLTVL.

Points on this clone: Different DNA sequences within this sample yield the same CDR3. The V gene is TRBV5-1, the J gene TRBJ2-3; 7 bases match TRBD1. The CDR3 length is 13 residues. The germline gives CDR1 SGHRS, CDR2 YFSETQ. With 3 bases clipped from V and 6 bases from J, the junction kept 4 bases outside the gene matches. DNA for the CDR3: TGCGCCAGCAGCTACGACAGGGTGGATACGCAGTATTTT. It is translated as CASSYDRVDTQYF.

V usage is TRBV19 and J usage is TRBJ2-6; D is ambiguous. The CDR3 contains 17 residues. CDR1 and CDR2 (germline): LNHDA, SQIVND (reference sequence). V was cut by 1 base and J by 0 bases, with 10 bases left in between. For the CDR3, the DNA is TGTGCCAGTAGTATAGTGCAACTACTCTCTGGGGCCAACGTCCTGACTTTC. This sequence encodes CASSIVQLLSGANVLTF.

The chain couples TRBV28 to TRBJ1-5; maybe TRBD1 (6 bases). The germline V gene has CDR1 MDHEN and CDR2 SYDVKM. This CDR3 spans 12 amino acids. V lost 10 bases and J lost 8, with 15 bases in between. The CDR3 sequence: CATNGQLEPQHF. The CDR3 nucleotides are TGTGCCACCAATGGACAGCTGGAGCCCCAGCATTTT.

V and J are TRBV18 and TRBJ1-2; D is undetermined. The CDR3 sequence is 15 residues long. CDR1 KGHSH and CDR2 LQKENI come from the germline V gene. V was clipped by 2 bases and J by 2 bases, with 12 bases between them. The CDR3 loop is CASSPSAGQNYGYTF. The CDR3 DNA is TGTGCCAGCTCACCATCTGCAGGTCAGAACTATGGCTACACCTTC.

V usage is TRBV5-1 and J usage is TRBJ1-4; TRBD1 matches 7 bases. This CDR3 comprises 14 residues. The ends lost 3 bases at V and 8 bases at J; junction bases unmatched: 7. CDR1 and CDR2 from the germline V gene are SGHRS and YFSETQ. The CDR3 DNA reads TGCGCCAGCAGCTCAACAGGGGCGGACGAAAAACTGTTTTTT. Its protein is CASSSTGADEKLFF.

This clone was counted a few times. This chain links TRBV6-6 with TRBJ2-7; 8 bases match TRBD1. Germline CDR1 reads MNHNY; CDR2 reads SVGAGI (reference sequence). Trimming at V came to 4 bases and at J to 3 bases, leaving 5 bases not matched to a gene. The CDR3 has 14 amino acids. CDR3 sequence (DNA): TGTGCCAGCAGTTTTGGACAGGGAAGCTACGAGCAGTACTTC. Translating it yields CASSFGQGSYEQYF.

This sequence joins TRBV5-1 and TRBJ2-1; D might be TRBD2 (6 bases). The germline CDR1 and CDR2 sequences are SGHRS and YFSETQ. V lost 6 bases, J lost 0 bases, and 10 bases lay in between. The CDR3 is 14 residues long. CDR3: CASTRDSSYNEQFF. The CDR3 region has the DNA TGCGCCAGCACGCGGGATAGCTCCTACAATGAGCAGTTCTTC.

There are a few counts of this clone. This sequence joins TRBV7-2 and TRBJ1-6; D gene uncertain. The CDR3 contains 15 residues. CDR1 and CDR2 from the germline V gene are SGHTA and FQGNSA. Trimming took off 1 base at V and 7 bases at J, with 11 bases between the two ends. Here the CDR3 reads CASSLVRVGNSPLHF. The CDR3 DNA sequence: TGTGCCAGCAGCTTAGTTAGGGTGGGAAATTCACCCCTCCACTTT.

CDR3 DNA: TGTGCCAGTAGCAACAGGGTCCACACTGAAGCTTTCTTT. Its translation is CASSNRVHTEAFF. The chain combines TRBV19 with TRBJ1-1; a weak D match, TRBD1 (6 bases). CDR1 LNHDA and CDR2 SQIVND come from the germline V gene (reference sequence). The CDR3 has 13 amino acids. Trimming took off 6 bases at V and 3 bases at J, with 11 bases between the two ends.

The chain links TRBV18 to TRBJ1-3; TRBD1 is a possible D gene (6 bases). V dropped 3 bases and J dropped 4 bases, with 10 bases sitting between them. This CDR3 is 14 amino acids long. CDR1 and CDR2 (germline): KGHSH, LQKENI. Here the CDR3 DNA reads TGTGCCAGCTCACCTTCGGACAGAGGAAACACCATATATTTT. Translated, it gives CASSPSDRGNTIYF.

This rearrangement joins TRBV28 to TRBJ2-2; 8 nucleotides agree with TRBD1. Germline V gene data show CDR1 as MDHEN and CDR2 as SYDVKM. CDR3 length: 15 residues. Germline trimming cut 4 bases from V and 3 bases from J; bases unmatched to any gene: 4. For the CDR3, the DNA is TGTGCCAGCAGTTCGACAGGGGAGGACACCGGGGAGCTGTTTTTT. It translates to CASSSTGEDTGELFF.

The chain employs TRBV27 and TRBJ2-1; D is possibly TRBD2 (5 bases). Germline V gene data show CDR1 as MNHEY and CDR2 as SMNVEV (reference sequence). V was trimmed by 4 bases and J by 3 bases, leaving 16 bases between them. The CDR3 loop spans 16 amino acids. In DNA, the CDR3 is TGTGCCAGCAGTTCTCCTAGCAGGAGAGGCTACAATGAGCAGTTCTTC. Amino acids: CASSSPSRRGYNEQFF.

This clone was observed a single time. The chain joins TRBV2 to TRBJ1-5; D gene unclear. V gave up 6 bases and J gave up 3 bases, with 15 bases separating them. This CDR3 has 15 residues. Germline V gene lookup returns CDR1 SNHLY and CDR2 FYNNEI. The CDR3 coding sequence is TGTGCCAGCAGACCCTCTCATGGAGCCAATCAGCCCCAGCATTTT. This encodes CASRPSHGANQPQHF.